This T cell receptor beta chain was captured in a study of blood T cell repertoires in COVID-19. At the level of the study: The United States, Italy and Spain were the sources of the acute and convalescent COVID-19 samples. PBMCs, B-cell-depleted T cells, or T cells were the source of the cDNA or gDNA that made up the material.

This clone was detected only once. As handled by the study authors: Reference gene primer amplification gave estimated nucleated cell counts. The repertoire was sequenced with immunoSEQ multiplex PCR; TCRdb's copy has only in-frame clones and lacks some. The V and J calls and clone size were taken over from that table, and D and trimming were inferred from the DNA. Among under 150,000 clones listed, about 86% were seen once. The CDR3 has 13 amino acids. The ends were cut back, 9 bases at V and 5 bases at J, with 16 bases in the middle. CDR1 is SGHAT and CDR2 is FQDESV in the germline V gene (reference sequence).

This receptor was identified in a woman aged 55-70 years with acute or convalescent COVID-19. The sample taken for sequencing was peripheral blood. The chain uses TRBV11-1 and TRBJ1-1; no reliable D call. CDR3 sequence (DNA): TGTGCCAGTCCCCCCGGACGGGGAACTGAAGCTTTCTTT. Residues: CASPPGRGTEAFF. The variable domain in full, completed from reference TRBV11-1 and TRBJ1-1, reads EAEVAQSPRYKITEKSQAVAFWCDPISGHATLYWYRQILGQGPELLVQFQDESVVDDSQLPKDRFSAERLKGVDSTLKIQPAELGDSAMYLCASPPGRGTEAFFGQGTRLTVV.